This T cell receptor beta chain was identified in a study of cytomegalovirus exposure and HLA in healthy donors. Study results and limitations: Cytomegalovirus association was listed for 170 or so TCR beta chains.

CDR3 length: 16 residues. V trimming: 4 bases; J trimming: 6 bases; junction bases outside the gene matches: 11. CDR1 and CDR2 (germline): ENHRY, SYGVKD. About this clone: Its antigen remains unknown.

Primers included in the PCR were 60 Vbeta and 13 Jbeta primers. Original data processing: Around 10 million of the 80 million or so unique TCR beta chains counted in a later analysis were shared. Profiling relied on immunoSEQ multiplex PCR, and the TCRdb table lists in-frame clones only, not all of them. For V, J and clone size, that table is used; D and trimming come from the DNA. The sample includes 100,000 to 150,000 clones, 10% of them seen just once. The sequenced material came from PBMCs. This sequence was found in a woman between 18 and 29 years old in good health and CMV-seropositive. This sequence joins TRBV10-3 and TRBJ1-5; 8 nucleotides line up with TRBD1. The CDR3 here is CAISAQTGQGSQPQHF. The CDR3 region has the DNA TGTGCCATCAGTGCTCAAACCGGACAGGGAAGTCAGCCCCAGCATTTT.